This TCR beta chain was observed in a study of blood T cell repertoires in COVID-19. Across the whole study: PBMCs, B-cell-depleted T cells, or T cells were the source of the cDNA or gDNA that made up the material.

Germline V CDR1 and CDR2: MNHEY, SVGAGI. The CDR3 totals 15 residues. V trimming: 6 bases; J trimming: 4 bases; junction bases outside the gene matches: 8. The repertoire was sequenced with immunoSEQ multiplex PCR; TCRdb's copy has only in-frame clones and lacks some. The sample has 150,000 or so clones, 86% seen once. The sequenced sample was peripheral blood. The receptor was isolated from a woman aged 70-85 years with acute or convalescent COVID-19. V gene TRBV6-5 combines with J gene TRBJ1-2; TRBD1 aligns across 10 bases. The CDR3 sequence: CASSAGTGEAYGYTF. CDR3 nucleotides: TGTGCCAGCAGCGCCGGGACAGGGGAGGCCTATGGCTACACCTTC.